The 15 T cell receptor beta chains below all came from one sample that was sequenced in a study of beta chain features in type 1 diabetes. TCRB transcripts that were expressed got sequenced, as all of the isolated RNA had been reverse transcribed. Method: immunoSEQ multiplex PCR; TCRdb's copy keeps in-frame clones and lacks some. The profile covers hundreds of thousands of clones, with 15% to 18% appearing a single time and around 0.095% taken by the ten largest. The material sequenced was naive CD4+ T cells from blood. These receptors all come from a man aged 18-30 years in good health.

The chain is built from TRBV30 and TRBJ1-6, with 8 bases lining up with TRBD1. The CDR3 is 14 amino acids. After removal of 5 bases from V and 10 bases from J, the junction contained 10 bases not matched to a gene. Germline V gene data show CDR1 as GTSNPN and CDR2 as SVGIG (reference sequence). CDR3 amino acids: CAWGGQGRSSPLHF. The CDR3 DNA sequence: TGTGCCTGGGGAGGACAGGGTAGAAGCTCACCCCTCCACTTT.

This clone turned up a few times. The chain joins TRBV21-1 to TRBJ2-5; the D call of TRBD1 is as the table states it, not checked on the DNA. TRBV21-1 is labeled a pseudogene. There are 15 residues in the CDR3. The CDR3 region is CASSRRDRGPGTQYF. For the CDR3, the DNA is TGTGCCAGCTCCCGGAGGGACAGGGGACCGGGGACCCAGTACTTC.

This clone was seen a few times. The chain links TRBV29-1 to TRBJ2-2; a weak D match, TRBD2 (5 bases). The CDR3 totals 14 residues. Per germline, CDR1 SQVTM and CDR2 ANQGSEA. V was shortened by 4 bases and J by 1 base, with 10 bases between the two germline ends. DNA of the CDR3: TGCAGCGTTGGGATCCGGGAGAACACCGGGGAGCTGTTTTTT. Its translation is CSVGIRENTGELFF.

V gene TRBV11-2 combines with J gene TRBJ2-7; 8 bases are a match to TRBD1. The CDR3 is made up of 16 amino acids. The germline gives CDR1 SGHAT, CDR2 FQNNGV. J lost 7 bases, V lost 5 bases, and 16 bases had no gene match. CDR3 region: CASSARDRGGPREQYF. The CDR3 bases are TGTGCCAGCAGCGCCCGAGACAGGGGCGGACCTCGGGAGCAGTACTTC.

This clone was found a few times. The chain uses TRBV28 and TRBJ2-7; 7 positions agree with TRBD2. The length of the CDR3 is 16 residues. After removal of 3 bases from V and 0 bases from J, the junction contained 8 bases not matched to a gene. CDR1 and CDR2 from the germline V gene are MDHEN and SYDVKM. The CDR3 is CASSFPVSGTSYEQYF. As DNA, the CDR3 is TGTGCCAGCAGTTTCCCCGTAAGCGGGACCTCCTACGAGCAGTACTTC.

This clone appeared once. The chain couples TRBV6-5 to TRBJ1-2; unclear D gene. CDR3 size: 16 residues. Germline V gene data show CDR1 as MNHEY and CDR2 as SVGAGI. Trimming took off 2 bases at V and 1 base at J, with 14 bases between the two ends. The chain's CDR3 is CASSYPTRMGNYGYTF. CDR3 bases: TGTGCCAGCAGTTACCCCACGAGGATGGGTAACTATGGCTACACCTTC.

This clone was counted a few times. The chain couples TRBV9 to TRBJ2-2; D is perhaps TRBD1 (5 bases). V was pared by 6 bases and J by 2 bases, with 11 bases between. Germline V gene lookup returns CDR1 SGDLS and CDR2 YYNGEE. The CDR3 is 14 residues long. CDR3 coding DNA: TGTGCCAGCAAATCAAGGACAAACACCGGGGAGCTGTTTTTT. It translates to CASKSRTNTGELFF.

This clone was observed a handful of times. This chain uses TRBV7-2 with TRBJ1-3, with 9 positions matching TRBD1. Germline V gene data show CDR1 as SGHTA and CDR2 as FQGNSA. V lost 5 bases to trimming and J lost 0 bases; unmatched junction nucleotides: 11. The CDR3 consists of 18 residues. CDR3 nucleotides: TGTGCCAGCAGCCCGTGGACAGGGGCCTCCTTCTCTGGAAACACCATATATTTT. This gives the protein CASSPWTGASFSGNTIYF.

The chain is built from TRBV28 and TRBJ2-5; perhaps D is TRBD1 or TRBD2 (5 bases each). Trimming took 5 bases from V and 5 from J, leaving 21 bases between them. CDR1 is MDHEN and CDR2 is SYDVKM in the germline V gene. CDR3 length: 16 residues. This CDR3 reads CASSSSRRGARETQYF. In nucleotides, the CDR3 is TGTGCCAGCAGTAGTTCCCGCCGAGGGGCTCGGGAGACCCAGTACTTC.

J is TRBJ1-5 and V is TRBV6-1, with D perhaps matching TRBD1 (5 bases). Between the trimmed V and J ends, which lost 7 bases and 6 bases, there was a span of 16 bases. CDR3 length: 14 residues. CDR1 is MNHNS, CDR2 SASEGT, per germline. CDR3 bases: TGTGCCAGCACCACCGGGGGGGGGACTCAGCCCCAGCATTTT. This codes for CASTTGGGTQPQHF.

A note on this clone: Other nucleotide sequences in the sample specify the same CDR3. V gene TRBV18 combines with J gene TRBJ2-3, with TRBD2 identical over 11 bases. CDR3 length equals 15 residues. V shed 2 bases, J shed 3 bases, and the junction held 1 base outside the gene matches. From germline, CDR1 is KGHSH and CDR2 LQKENI. The CDR3 DNA reads as TGTGCCAGCTCACCATTAGCGGGGGGGACAGATACGCAGTATTTT. Translated, it gives CASSPLAGGTDTQYF.

In this sample, this clone turned up a few times. V is TRBV5-1 and J is TRBJ1-1; 8 bases line up with TRBD1. Germline V gives CDR1 SGHRS, CDR2 YFSETQ. This CDR3 is built from 16 residues. With V trimmed by 2 bases and J by 4 bases, 10 bases remained unmatched. In DNA form, the CDR3 reads TGCGCCAGCAGCTTATCGACCGCCACAGGGGGCACTGAAGCTTTCTTT. Its translation: CASSLSTATGGTEAFF.

This clone came up a few times. The chain combines TRBV6-5 with TRBJ1-4; D is uncertain. This CDR3 region has 14 residues. V lost 7 bases and J 7 bases, leaving 16 bases between the germline ends. Germline CDR1 MNHEY, CDR2 SVGAGI. The CDR3 sequence is CASKEGWKVEKLFF. The CDR3, as DNA: TGTGCCAGCAAAGAGGGCTGGAAGGTTGAAAAACTGTTTTTT.

Only a few counts were recorded for this clone. V usage is TRBV9 and J usage is TRBJ2-1; a possible D gene is TRBD2 (6 bases). The germline gives CDR1 SGDLS, CDR2 YYNGEE. V gave up 0 bases and J gave up 7 bases, with 14 bases separating them. This CDR3 spans 15 amino acids. The chain's CDR3 is CASSVVGGDKNEQFF. In DNA, the CDR3 is TGTGCCAGCAGCGTAGTTGGCGGGGATAAAAATGAGCAGTTCTTC.

The chain has TRBV11-2 and TRBJ2-7; tentative D call: TRBD2 (5 bases). The CDR3 has 15 residues. CDR1 SGHAT and CDR2 FQNNGV come from the germline V gene. V was clipped by 5 bases and J by 4 bases, with 18 bases between them. The chain's CDR3 is CASSPSPGVSYEQYF. In nucleotides, the CDR3 is TGTGCCAGCAGCCCCTCTCCCGGGGTATCGTACGAGCAGTACTTC.